The 13 T cell receptor beta chains given below trace back to one sample, sequenced in a study of shared clonotypes between healthy human individuals (TCRdb year 2020). Library creation used the immunoSEQ multiplex PCR assay. Entries here come from immuneACCESS through TCRdb and include only in-frame sequences with V and J called. Some clones fail to appear in such tables; in the studies checked, an unresolved V gene covers under half of the shortfall, and the cause of the remainder is unknown. In this sample the table shows more than 550,000 clones, 90% of which occur a single time. The ten biggest clones cover 30% to 40% of the sample. The sample taken for sequencing was memory CD8+ T cells from PBMCs. What this sample's cell subset or site label stands for: CD45RO+ cells pooled with CCR7-negative TemRA cells. These receptors all come from a man younger than 35 in good health. Some clones in this sample may be carry-over from other donors' samples.

V and J are TRBV12-5 and TRBJ2-1; 9 bases match TRBD2. The CDR3 runs 17 residues. Germline lookup yields CDR1 LGHNT and CDR2 FRNRAP. With V trimmed by 7 bases and J by 12 bases, 22 bases remained unmatched. The CDR3 reads CASASEPSVAGGSLQFF. For the CDR3, the DNA is TGTGCTAGTGCCTCCGAACCCTCTGTCGCGGGAGGGTCTTTGCAGTTCTTC.

This clone has only one observation. The chain combines TRBV19 with TRBJ1-1, with 10 bases fitting TRBD1. The CDR3 has 14 residues. V gave up 5 bases and J gave up 6 bases; unmatched junction bases: 6. CDR1 and CDR2 from the germline V gene are LNHDA and SQIVND (reference sequence). CDR3 residues: CASSPRDRGAEAFF. The CDR3 bases are TGTGCCAGTAGTCCCCGGGACAGGGGTGCTGAAGCTTTCTTT. Using reference TRBV19 and TRBJ1-1 for the parts outside the CDR3, the full variable domain is DGGITQSPKYLFRKEGQNVTLSCEQNLNHDAMYWYRQDPGQGLRLIYYSQIVNDFQKGDIAEGYSVSREKKESFPLTVTSAQKNPTAFYLCASSPRDRGAEAFFGQGTRLTVV.

CDR3 amino acids: CASSEGGALTYEQYF. As DNA, the CDR3 is TGTGCCAGCAGCGAGGGGGGAGCCCTGACCTACGAGCAGTACTTC. The chain couples TRBV9 to TRBJ2-5, with D perhaps matching TRBD1 or TRBD2 (6 bases each). The end of the DNA aligns better with TRBJ2-7, so the J call may be wrong. This CDR3 region has 15 residues. In germline, CDR1 is SGDLS, CDR2 YYNGEE.

This chain uses TRBV5-6 with TRBJ2-2; D gene uncertain. The CDR3 totals 14 residues. Germline CDR1 is SGHDT and CDR2 is YYEEEE. Trimming pared 0 bases from V and 3 bases from J, leaving 6 bases between. The DNA of the CDR3 is TGTGCCAGCAGCTTGGCTACGGACACCGGGGAGCTGTTTTTT. It yields the protein CASSLATDTGELFF.

The V and J genes are TRBV29-1 and TRBJ2-5; 9 nucleotides line up with TRBD1. The CDR3 sequence is 15 residues long. The V gene's germline CDR1 is SQVTM and CDR2 ANQGSEA. V lost 7 bases to trimming and J lost 4 bases; unmatched junction nucleotides: 13. The CDR3 is CSAQRTGGLGETQYF. The CDR3 nucleotides read TGCAGCGCCCAACGTACAGGGGGCCTCGGAGAGACCCAGTACTTC.

J is TRBJ2-2 and V is TRBV29-1, with 9 nucleotides matching TRBD1. The CDR3 is 13 residues long. Germline V CDR1 and CDR2: SQVTM, ANQGSEA. CDR3 loop: CSTYRGPTGELFF. In DNA form, the CDR3 reads TGCAGTACTTACAGGGGGCCGACCGGGGAGCTGTTTTTT.

This clone was seen just once. The chain couples TRBV28 to TRBJ2-7, with 7 bases lining up with TRBD1. The V and J ends lost 5 bases and 0 bases, in that order; junction bases with no gene match: 10. The CDR3 contains 16 residues. CDR1 MDHEN and CDR2 SYDVKM come from the germline V gene. The CDR3 loop is CASSEPTGTDSYEQYF. In nucleotides, the CDR3 is TGTGCCAGCAGTGAGCCAACCGGGACAGACTCCTACGAGCAGTACTTC.

The chain combines TRBV5-1 with TRBJ2-1; 7 nucleotides agree with TRBD1. Trimming cost V 4 bases and J 0 bases; bases outside gene matches: 7. This CDR3 is 16 amino acids long. Looked up from germline, CDR1 is SGHRS and CDR2 is YFSETQ. The CDR3 coding sequence is TGCGCCAGCAGCCTGGGACAGAGGAGCTCCTACAATGAGCAGTTCTTC. It specifies CASSLGQRSSYNEQFF.

This chain joins TRBV7-9 and TRBJ2-5, with 7 bases that match TRBD2. V was pared by 5 bases and J by 11 bases, with 17 bases of the junction left unmatched. The CDR3 totals 15 residues. The germline gives CDR1 SEHNR, CDR2 FQNEAQ (reference sequence). The CDR3 DNA sequence: TGTGCCAGCAGCCTCCCACGCGCGGGAGTAAGTGAGCAGTACTTC. The encoded protein is CASSLPRAGVSEQYF.

The chain recombines TRBV2 with TRBJ2-2; D remains unclear. This CDR3 has 17 amino acids. The ends were cut back, 4 bases at V and 2 bases at J, with 17 bases in the middle. Germline V gives CDR1 SNHLY, CDR2 FYNNEI. CDR3 nucleotide sequence: TGTGCCAGCAGTGGTCCGCGGTCCTCTCCAAACACCGGGGAGCTGTTTTTT. Its translation is CASSGPRSSPNTGELFF.

The chain combines TRBV9 with TRBJ2-2; 7 bases agree with TRBD2. V was clipped by 5 bases and J by 6 bases; unmatched bases: 13. The CDR3 runs 16 residues. Germline CDR1 is SGDLS and CDR2 is YYNGEE. CDR3 sequence: CASSSAGAIFAGELFF. The CDR3 bases are TGTGCCAGCAGTTCCGCGGGAGCTATTTTCGCCGGGGAGCTGTTTTTT. Combining the CDR3 with reference TRBV9 and TRBJ2-2 gives the whole variable domain DSGVTQTPKHLITATGQRVTLRCSPRSGDLSVYWYQQSLDQGLQFLIQYYNGEERAKGNILERFSAQQFPDLHSELNLSSLELGDSALYFCASSSAGAIFAGELFFGEGSRLTVL.

For this clone: This specimen includes other DNA sequences encoding the same CDR3. The chain recombines TRBV9 with TRBJ2-3, with D unclear. V lost 0 bases and J lost 6, with 8 bases in between. The CDR3 runs to 13 residues. Germline-derived CDR1 and CDR2 are SGDLS and YYNGEE. CDR3 residues: CASSVGSPDTQYF. The CDR3 nucleotides read TGTGCCAGCAGCGTAGGGAGCCCCGATACGCAGTATTTT.

With respect to this clone: A read error may be the cause here, since a much bigger clone is one base away. This chain connects TRBV5-6 to TRBJ1-2, with D possibly TRBD1 on 6 matching bases. The CDR3 loop spans 15 amino acids. Germline assignment: CDR1 SGHDT and CDR2 YYEEEE. CDR3 sequence (DNA): TGTGCCAGCAGCTTAAGGGAACAGGGCCCATATGGCTGCACCTTC. Its protein product is CASSLREQGPYGCTF.